Detailed here is one TCR beta chain. Which antigen it targets is not known. Within one base of it there is no much larger clone, and no base qualities were kept. The immunoSEQ Assay, a bias-controlled multiplex PCR, was used to amplify TCRbeta CDR3 regions from genomic DNA. Regarding the original processing steps: Within the assay, amplification of reference gene primers was used to estimate how many nucleated cells each sample contained. To quantify the absolute abundance of each unique TCRbeta CDR3 rearrangement, sequence reads were collapsed and filtered. Productive Simpson clonality was computed per sample as the square root of Simpson's diversity index over productive rearrangements. Held by TCRdb, this immuneACCESS table contains in-frame sequences only and omits some clones. Under half of the omission traces to an unresolved V gene where checked; the cause of the rest is unknown. V, J and clone size are those of that table, while D and trimming were read from the DNA. The sample has approximately 210,000 clones on record, roughly 83% of them singletons. The top ten hold approximately 2.6% of the sample.

Collaborating institutions collected whole blood in K2EDTA tubes following their own protocols. For TCRbeta analysis, collaborators shipped samples as frozen whole blood, isolated PBMCs, or DNA extracted from either of those sample types. These data belong to a study of blood T cell repertoires in COVID-19 (dated by TCRdb to 2020 to 2021). The study in broad terms: Collaborator samples came from the United States, Italy and Spain and covered acute and convalescent phases of COVID-19. The material from the prospective study consisted of cDNA or gDNA derived from T cells, B-cell-depleted T cells, or PBMCs. Deeply sampled blood TCRbeta repertoires from subjects exposed to, actively infected with, or recovered from COVID-19 were included in the dataset. The repertoires were made available in a free public database intended to serve as a resource for research on the immune response to SARS-CoV-2. The samples were drawn from two sources: the first 160 participants of the ongoing ImmuneRACE study, and 1,000 to 1,500 subjects contributed by 6 global collaborators. A de-identified subject ID, COVID-19 status, age in years and sex were almost always included in the sample metadata. HLA class I and class II types, where available, came from metadata supplied by the sample provider rather than from assay-based typing. General study outcomes and caveats: How much clinical and demographic metadata was included differed by source and by participant, and the metadata was provided uncurated.

The TCR originated in a woman in her seventies with active or convalescent COVID-19. The sequencing sample was made of peripheral blood.

The CDR3 is CASLARGSGELFF. The nucleotides are TGTGCCAGCCTAGCTCGGGGATCCGGGGAGCTGTTTTTT. This receptor chain uses TRBV2 and TRBJ2-2; the D gene is perhaps TRBD2, on 5 matching bases. The CDR3 numbers 13 residues from cysteine through phenylalanine. Only CDR3 DNA is held: 39 bases, read in frame from base 1. The germline V gene encodes CDR1 SNHLY and CDR2 FYNNEI. V drops 8 bases and J drops 6 bases, leaving 13 bases in between. The full variable domain, completed from the reference TRBV2 and TRBJ2-2 proteins outside the CDR3, reads EPEVTQTPSHQVTQMGQEVILRCVPISNHLYFYWYRQILGQKVEFLVSFYNNEISEKSEIFDDQFSVERPDGSNFTLKIRSTKLEDSAMYFCASLARGSGELFFGEGSRLTVL.